The 15 T cell receptor beta chains below were found in one sample sequenced in a study of T cell responses to AZD1222 COVID-19 vaccine. Measured with immunoSEQ multiplex PCR; TCRdb has only the in-frame clones, and not every one. The table lists 100,000 to 130,000 clones, just over 85% of them singletons. The sequencing here drew on peripheral blood, taken on day 0 of AZD1222 vaccination. The receptors were sampled from an adult in good health.

This chain uses TRBV25-1 with TRBJ1-1; maybe TRBD1 (6 bases). The CDR3 has 14 amino acids. The germline CDR1 and CDR2 sequences are MGHDK and SYGVNS. V was clipped by 4 bases and J by 6 bases, with 15 bases between them. The CDR3 DNA follows: TGTGCCAGCAGTGCCGTTACAGGGTCCCCTGAAGCTTTCTTT. Translating it yields CASSAVTGSPEAFF.

The chain has TRBV7-2 and TRBJ1-5; no reliable D call. Germline lookup yields CDR1 SGHTA and CDR2 FQGNSA. The CDR3 totals 12 residues. V gave up 5 bases and J gave up 3 bases, with 5 bases separating them. DNA for the CDR3: TGTGCCAGCAGCCCCCCCAATCAGCCCCAGCATTTT. Amino acid sequence: CASSPPNQPQHF. Drawing the rest from reference TRBV7-2 and TRBJ1-5, the complete variable domain is GAGVSQSPSNKVTEKGKDVELRCDPISGHTALYWYRQSLGQGLEFLIYFQGNSAPDKSGLPSDRFSAERTGGSVSTLTIQRTQQEDSAVYLCASSPPNQPQHFGDGTRLSIL.

The chain joins TRBV5-6 to TRBJ1-2; weak D call: TRBD1 (5 bases). Germline CDR1 SGHDT, CDR2 YYEEEE. Deletions cut 3 bases from V and 4 bases from J, with 13 bases between. CDR3 size: 14 residues. The CDR3 loop is CASSWAGGSYGYTF. CDR3 sequence (DNA): TGTGCCAGCAGCTGGGCCGGGGGGAGCTATGGCTACACCTTC.

The rearrangement joins TRBV28 to TRBJ2-1, with D tentatively TRBD2 (6 bases). Per germline, CDR1 MDHEN and CDR2 SYDVKM. The V end lost 5 bases, the J end lost 8 bases, and 25 bases lay between the germline ends. The CDR3 sequence is 17 residues long. This CDR3 reads CASSVIYAGPLSYEQFF. The CDR3 nucleotides read TGTGCCAGCAGTGTGATCTATGCGGGACCCCTTTCGTATGAGCAGTTCTTC.

The V and J genes are TRBV15 and TRBJ2-7; D possibly corresponds to TRBD1 (5 bases). Germline V gives CDR1 LNHNV, CDR2 YYDKDF (reference sequence). Trimming pared 1 base from V and 7 bases from J, leaving 17 bases between. The CDR3 extends over 15 amino acids. The CDR3 here is CATSRGGEKSTEQYF. In DNA form, the CDR3 reads TGTGCCACCAGCAGAGGGGGCGAAAAGTCCACGGAGCAGTACTTC.

The gene calls are TRBV6-2 or TRBV6-3 and TRBJ2-7; 9 bases map to TRBD2. The CDR3 extends over 16 amino acids. CDR1 is MNHEY, CDR2 SVGEGT, per germline. Trimming at V came to 6 bases and at J to 5 bases, leaving 14 bases not matched to a gene. Written as DNA, the CDR3 is TGTGCCAGCAGCCCTGGCGTTGCGGGGGGGCTACACGAGCAGTACTTC. It yields the protein CASSPGVAGGLHEQYF.

V gene TRBV19 combines with J gene TRBJ1-6; tentatively, D is TRBD1 (5 bases). Trimming shortened V by 7 bases and J by 7 bases, and 17 bases separated the two germline ends. The V gene's germline CDR1 is LNHDA and CDR2 SQIVND (reference sequence). This CDR3 is 15 amino acids long. The chain's CDR3 is CASTYDRPSNSPLHF. CDR3 coding DNA: TGTGCCAGTACCTATGACAGACCTTCCAATTCACCCCTCCACTTT. Full variable domain (outside the CDR3, taken from reference TRBV19 and TRBJ1-6): DGGITQSPKYLFRKEGQNVTLSCEQNLNHDAMYWYRQDPGQGLRLIYYSQIVNDFQKGDIAEGYSVSREKKESFPLTVTSAQKNPTAFYLCASTYDRPSNSPLHFGNGTRLTVT.

This rearrangement joins TRBV7-9 to TRBJ2-1; D is uncertain. With 1 base removed from V and 13 bases from J, the gap between germline ends came to 11 bases. The V gene's germline CDR1 is SEHNR and CDR2 FQNEAQ (reference sequence). This CDR3 region has 12 residues. CDR3 sequence: CASSLDVTGQFF. The CDR3 nucleotides are TGTGCCAGCAGCTTAGATGTGACGGGCCAGTTCTTC.

This rearrangement joins TRBV3-1 (or the pseudogene TRBV3-2) to TRBJ2-6; TRBD1 might be the D (5 bases). The CDR3 length is 17 residues. The V gene's germline CDR1 is LGHDT and CDR2 YNNKEL (reference sequence). Trimming stripped 1 base from V and 0 bases from J, with 10 bases between. The CDR3 protein is CASSQVPRASGANVLTF. In nucleotides, the CDR3 is TGTGCCAGCAGCCAAGTTCCCAGGGCCTCTGGGGCCAACGTCCTGACTTTC.

This chain joins TRBV7-2 and TRBJ2-1; perhaps D is TRBD1 or TRBD2 (6 bases each). In germline, CDR1 is SGHTA, CDR2 FQGNSA. V lost 8 bases, J lost 1 base, and 15 bases lay in between. The CDR3 is made up of 15 amino acids. DNA of the CDR3: TGTGCCAGCCAAGGGGGGCAGGGGTCCTACAATGAGCAGTTCTTC. Translation: CASQGGQGSYNEQFF.

The V gene is TRBV6-6, the J gene TRBJ1-2; no clear D. CDR3 size: 15 residues. V shed 6 bases and J shed 0 bases, with 14 bases lying between them. Germline V gives CDR1 MNHNY, CDR2 SVGAGI (reference sequence). The CDR3 DNA reads as TGTGCCAGCAGGAAGGATCAGCGTACTAACTATGGCTACACCTTC. This translates into CASRKDQRTNYGYTF.

The chain has TRBV15 and TRBJ1-2; D is unresolved. Trimming took off 3 bases at V and 7 bases at J, with 9 bases between the two ends. Germline lookup yields CDR1 LNHNV and CDR2 YYDKDF (reference sequence). The CDR3 is made up of 12 amino acids. DNA of the CDR3: TGTGCCACCAGCAGGGGAGGTGTTGGCTACACCTTC. Translation: CATSRGGVGYTF.

CDR3 sequence: CASSQGVGDSPLHF. CDR3 sequence (DNA): TGTGCCAGCAGCCAGGGAGTCGGGGATTCACCCCTCCACTTT. The chain is built from TRBV3-1 (or the pseudogene TRBV3-2) and TRBJ1-6; D ambiguous. The CDR3 has 14 amino acids. V was trimmed by 3 bases and J by 8 bases, leaving 11 bases between them. CDR1 and CDR2 from the germline V gene are LGHDT and YNNKEL (reference sequence).

CDR3 nucleotide sequence: TGTGCCAGCGGGACAGGGGGCGGGCAGCCCCAGCATTTT. Its protein is CASGTGGGQPQHF. This chain joins TRBV27 and TRBJ1-5, with 12 bases identical to TRBD1. This CDR3 is 13 amino acids long. With 8 bases clipped from V and 7 bases from J, the junction kept 3 bases outside the gene matches. The germline CDR1 and CDR2 sequences are MNHEY and SMNVEV (reference sequence).

On this clone itself: One junction end disagrees with the germline gene, perhaps due to a read error. This chain joins TRBV27 and TRBJ2-7; either TRBD1 or TRBD2 may fit D (6 bases each). Looked up from germline, CDR1 is MNHEY and CDR2 is SMNVEV (reference sequence). The CDR3 spans 14 residues. The CDR3 sequence: CATSVSRGPYEQYF. CDR3 DNA: TGTGCCACCAGTGTGTCACGGGGGCCCTACGAGCAGTACTTC.